This TCR beta chain was identified during a study of long-term antiretroviral therapy in people with HIV. Findings of the study overall: Repertoires looked antigen-experienced, with only a slight naive shift after ART.

The libraries were made with immunoSEQ v3.0 at survey level. Per-sample TRB depth target: roughly 40,000-50,000 T-cell genomes. Sequenced by immunoSEQ multiplex PCR; TCRdb stores in-frame clones only, minus some. The sample has roughly 37,000 clones, less than 85% seen once; the top ten hold approximately 5.5%. Germline V gene data show CDR1 as LNHDA and CDR2 as SQIVND (reference sequence). The CDR3 has 16 amino acids. J gave up 8 bases and V 4 bases, and 14 bases lay outside the gene matches. This clone appeared a few times. Antigen specificity is unknown. Per donor, at least one pre-ART and at least two post-ART PBMC samples were obtained.

The sequence was obtained from a man in his thirties or forties with HIV. The chain recombines TRBV19 with TRBJ2-3, with 8 bases identical to TRBD1. The starting material was unsorted PBMCs, obtained 3.4 years after starting antiretroviral therapy. CDR3 nucleotides: TGTGCCAGTAGTAGGGGTTGGACAGGGCCTACTGTTACGCAGTATTTT. It translates to CASSRGWTGPTVTQYF.